The rows below give T cell receptor beta chains drawn from one sample of a study of blood T cell repertoires in COVID-19. Data came from immunoSEQ multiplex PCR; TCRdb stores just in-frame clones and leaves some out. This sample has some 76,000 clones, with about 93% found just once. Material: peripheral blood. These receptors originate from a human donor in a cohort sampled during active COVID-19. Both conserved end residues are part of each CDR3. D genes are given only for firm matches. Part of the rows lack a size; the others show once, few, many or a class for expanded clones.

TRBV6-2/TRBV6-3,TRBJ1-1,-,-,TGTGCCAGCAGTAAGATTCAGGGGTTGGTTTTCTTT,CASSKIQGLVFF
TRBV5-4,TRBJ2-1,TRBD1,-,TGTGCCAGCAGCTTGACGGCCATCGGGACAGGGCTGTACAATGAGCAGTTCTTC,CASSLTAIGTGLYNEQFF
TRBV4-2,TRBJ2-7,-,-,TGTGCCAGCAGCCAAGATAGAATTACGGGAGTTAATAAGCAGTACTTC,CASSQDRITGVNKQYF
TRBV5-4,TRBJ2-3,-,once,TGTGCCAGCAGCTTGGGACTGATCACAGATACGCAGTATTTT,CASSLGLITDTQYF
TRBV19,TRBJ1-1,TRBD1,-,TGTGCCAGTAGGGGCGGACAGGCTGGAACTGAAGCTTTCTTT,CASRGGQAGTEAFF
TRBV7-9,TRBJ1-3,-,few,TGTGCCAGCAGCTTAACTCGGACAGAAGGAAACACCATATATTTT,CASSLTRTEGNTIYF
TRBV4-3,TRBJ1-5,-,medium-sized,TGCGCCAGCAGCCCGGGGGGGGCTAGCAATCAGCCCCAGCATTTT,CASSPGGASNQPQHF
TRBV11-2,TRBJ1-1,TRBD1,-,TGTGCCAGCAGCTTATCTGGTACGGGGACAGGGGACACTGAAGCTTTCTTT,CASSLSGTGTGDTEAFF
TRBV7-3,TRBJ2-3,TRBD2,-,TGTGCCAGCAGCCGCCGGGAGGGGGATACGCAGTATTTT,CASSRREGDTQYF
TRBV4-2,TRBJ2-3,TRBD2,-,TGTGCCAGCAGCCAACACGGGGGGGCCAGTGGCACAGATACGCAGTATTTT,CASSQHGGASGTDTQYF
TRBV20-1,TRBJ2-7,TRBD2,-,TGCAGTGCTAGTAAGGGAGCGGGGCAGCTATCCTACGAGCAGTACTTC,CSASKGAGQLSYEQYF
TRBV7-6,TRBJ2-7,TRBD1,-,TGTGCCAGCAGCTTAGGACAGGGGGCCTACGAGCAGTACTTC,CASSLGQGAYEQYF
TRBV6-5,TRBJ2-7,-,-,TGTGCCAGCAGTTATGGAACGACAGTTGGCGAGCAGTACTTC,CASSYGTTVGEQYF
TRBV7-2,TRBJ2-2,TRBD2,-,TGTGCCAGCAGCCTCACCGGGACTAGCACCGGGGAGCTGTTTTTT,CASSLTGTSTGELFF
TRBV7-2,TRBJ1-3,-,-,TGTGCCAGCAGCTTAGGAAGCAGGGACTATGGAAACACCATATATTTT,CASSLGSRDYGNTIYF
TRBV7-2,TRBJ2-2,TRBD2,-,TGTGCCAGCAGCTTACGCGGGAGAAACACCGGGGAGCTGTTTTTT,CASSLRGRNTGELFF
TRBV4-3,TRBJ1-1,-,-,TGCGCCAGCAGCCAGGACAGAACGAACACTGAAGCTTTCTTT,CASSQDRTNTEAFF
TRBV7-2,TRBJ1-1,-,once,TGTGCCAGCAGACGGACAGCCTCGAACACTGAAGCTTTCTTT,CASRRTASNTEAFF
TRBV5-1,TRBJ2-1,-,-,TGCGCCAGCAGCTTGTCCCCCCCCACAGGGGAGCAGTTCTTC,CASSLSPPTGEQFF
TRBV12-3/TRBV12-4,TRBJ1-1,TRBD1,-,TGTGCCAGCGGGACAGGGGGTCGAACTGAAGCTTTCTTT,CASGTGGRTEAFF
TRBV19,TRBJ1-5,TRBD1,once,TGTGCCAGCTCCCGTCAGGGACAGGGGCAAAATCAGCCCCAGCATTTT,CASSRQGQGQNQPQHF
TRBV30,TRBJ2-2,-,-,TGTGCCTGGAGTGTAGCCAGGGTCGGCGGGGAGCTGTTTTTT,CAWSVARVGGELFF
TRBV7-3,TRBJ1-2,TRBD1,few,TGTGCCAGCAGCTTAGGACAGGGGCGGTTATACACCTTC,CASSLGQGRLYTF
TRBV23-1,TRBJ2-7,-,-,TGCGCCAGCAGTCAATCCCCCGGGGTTCTTTCCTACGAGCAGTACTTC,CASSQSPGVLSYEQYF
TRBV19,TRBJ1-4,-,-,TGTGCCAGTAGTCGCCGACCGGGGACTAATGAAAAACTGTTTTTT,CASSRRPGTNEKLFF
TRBV2,TRBJ2-7,TRBD1,few,TGTGCCAGCAGTAACAGGGGGCAGGGCGAGCAGTACTTC,CASSNRGQGEQYF
TRBV6-2/TRBV6-3,TRBJ2-7,TRBD2,once,TGTGCCAGCAGTCTCGCCGGGACTAACTACGAGCAGTACTTC,CASSLAGTNYEQYF